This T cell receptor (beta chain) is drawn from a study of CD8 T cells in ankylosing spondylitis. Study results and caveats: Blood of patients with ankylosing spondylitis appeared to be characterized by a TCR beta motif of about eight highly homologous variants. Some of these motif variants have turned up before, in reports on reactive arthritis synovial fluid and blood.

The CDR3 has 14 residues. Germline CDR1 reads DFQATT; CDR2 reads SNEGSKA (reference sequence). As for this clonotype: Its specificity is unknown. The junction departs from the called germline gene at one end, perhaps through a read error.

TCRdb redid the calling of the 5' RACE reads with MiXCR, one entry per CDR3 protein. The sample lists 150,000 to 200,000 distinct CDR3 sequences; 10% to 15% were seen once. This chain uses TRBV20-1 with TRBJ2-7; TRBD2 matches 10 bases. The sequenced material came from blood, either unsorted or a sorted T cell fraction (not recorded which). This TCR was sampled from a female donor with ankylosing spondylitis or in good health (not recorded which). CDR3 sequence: CSARGLAGEYGQYF. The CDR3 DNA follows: TGCAGTGCTAGAGGGCTAGCGGGAGAGTACGGGCAGTACTTC.